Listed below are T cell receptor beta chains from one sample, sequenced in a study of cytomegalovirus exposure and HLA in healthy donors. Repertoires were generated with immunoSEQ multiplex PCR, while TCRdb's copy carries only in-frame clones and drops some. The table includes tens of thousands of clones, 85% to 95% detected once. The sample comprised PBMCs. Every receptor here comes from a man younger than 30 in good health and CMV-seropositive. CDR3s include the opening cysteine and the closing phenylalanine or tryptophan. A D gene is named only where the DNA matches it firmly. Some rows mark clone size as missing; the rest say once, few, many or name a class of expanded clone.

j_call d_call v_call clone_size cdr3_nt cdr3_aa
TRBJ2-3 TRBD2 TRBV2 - TGTGCCAGCAGATCCGGGACCGCGGGACTAGCGGGAGGGCCAATCGACACAGATACGCAGTATTTT CASRSGTAGLAGGPIDTDTQYF
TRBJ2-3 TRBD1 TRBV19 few TGTGCCAGTAGTATAGGGACAGGGCACACAGATACGCAGTATTTT CASSIGTGHTDTQYF
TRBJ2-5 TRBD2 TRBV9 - TGTGCCAGCAGCCCTCGGGGGGGGTCCGACTTAGCGGGTATCCAAGAGACCCAGTACTTC CASSPRGGSDLAGIQETQYF
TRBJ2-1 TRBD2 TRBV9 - TGTGCCAGCAGCTCACCCCGGGGGGGCTCCTACAATGAGCAGTTCTTC CASSSPRGGSYNEQFF
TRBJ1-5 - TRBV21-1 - TGTGCCAGCAGCTCAAATGAAAAATGGGGCAGGGAAGTCAGCAATCAGCCCCAGCATTTT CASSSNEKWGREVSNQPQHF
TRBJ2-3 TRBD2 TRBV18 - TGTGCCAGCTCACTTAGCGGGACTCCCTTTGGGACAGATACGCAGTATTTT CASSLSGTPFGTDTQYF
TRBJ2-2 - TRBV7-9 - TGTGCCAGCAGCACCCCCGGCGAGGTCGGAAACACCGGGGAGCTGTTTTTT CASSTPGEVGNTGELFF
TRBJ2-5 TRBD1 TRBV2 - TGTGCCACCTTACCCTCAGGGGGCTTGGAGACCCAGTACTTC CATLPSGGLETQYF
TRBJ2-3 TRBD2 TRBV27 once TGTGCCAGCAGTTGGGTTTCGACTAGCGCAGGTGATACGCAGTATTTT CASSWVSTSAGDTQYF
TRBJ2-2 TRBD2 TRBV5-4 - TGTGCCAGCAGCTCAGCGGGAGGGCCGAACACCGGGGAGCTGTTTTTT CASSSAGGPNTGELFF
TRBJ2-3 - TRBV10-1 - TGCGCCAGCAGTGCCGGACAAAGGGATACGCAGTATTTT CASSAGQRDTQYF
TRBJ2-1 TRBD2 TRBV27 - TGTGCCAGCAGTTTATTTTCTAGCGGGTACAATGAGCAGTTCTTC CASSLFSSGYNEQFF
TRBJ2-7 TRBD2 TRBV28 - TGTGCCAGCAGGGCTAGCGGGACTCTTACCTACGAGCAGTACTTC CASRASGTLTYEQYF
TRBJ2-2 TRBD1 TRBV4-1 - TGCGCCAGCAGACTTACCGGGACAGGGTTAACCGGGGAGCTGTTTTTT CASRLTGTGLTGELFF
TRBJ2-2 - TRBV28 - TGTGCCAGCAGTTCTAATCCGGGTCTCTCCAGGGATAGCATCGGGGAGCTGTTTTTT CASSSNPGLSRDSIGELFF
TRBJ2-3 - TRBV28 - TGTGCCAGCAGATTCAGGGGCCTCCCTCGGACAGATACGCAGTATTTT CASRFRGLPRTDTQYF
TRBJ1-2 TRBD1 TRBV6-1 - TGTGCCAGCAGTGATTGGCAGGGGGCATATGGCTACACCTTC CASSDWQGAYGYTF
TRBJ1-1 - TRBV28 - TGTGCCAGCAGTATAACAGGGAGGGCTGAAGCTTTCTTT CASSITGRAEAFF
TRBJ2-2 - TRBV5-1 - TGCGCCAGCAGTCCCCTGGGGGGGCACGCCGGGGAGCTGTTTTTT CASSPLGGHAGELFF
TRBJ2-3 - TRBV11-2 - TGTGCCAGCAGCTTAGGAGTGGCAGATACGCAGTATTTT CASSLGVADTQYF
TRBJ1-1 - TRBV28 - TGTGCCACCCTTCCACGGGACACGAACACTGAAGCTTTCTTT CATLPRDTNTEAFF
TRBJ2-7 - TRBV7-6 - TGTGCCAGCAGTCGGAGGGGGCTCCACGAGCAGTACTTC CASSRRGLHEQYF